The 8 T cell receptor beta chains listed next were all sequenced from one sample in a study of shared clonotypes between healthy human individuals. Repertoires were generated with immunoSEQ multiplex PCR, while TCRdb's copy carries only in-frame clones and drops some. The sample has about a million clones, roughly 80% seen once. The sequencing input was memory CD4+ T cells from PBMCs. Documented subset: CD45RA-negative fraction. The receptors were gathered from a man aged 18 to 35 in good health. Some clones in this sample may be carry-over from other donors' samples.

The chain carries TRBV5-1 and TRBJ2-1; D not resolved. The CDR3 spans 15 residues. Germline V CDR1 and CDR2: SGHRS, YFSETQ. V was clipped by 0 bases and J by 5 bases, with 12 bases between them. CDR3 residues: CASSLGPRWDNEQFF. CDR3 nucleotide sequence: TGCGCCAGCAGCTTGGGGCCACGCTGGGACAATGAGCAGTTCTTC. Filled out from reference TRBV5-1 and TRBJ2-1, the complete variable domain reads KAGVTQTPRYLIKTRGQQVTLSCSPISGHRSVSWYQQTPGQGLQFLFEYFSETQRNKGNFPGRFSGRQFSNSRSEMNVSTLELGDSALYLCASSLGPRWDNEQFFGPGTRLTVL.

This chain connects TRBV28 to TRBJ1-4; TRBD1 might be the D (6 bases). V was clipped by 6 bases and J by 7 bases, with 15 bases between them. The CDR3 extends over 14 amino acids. Germline V gene lookup returns CDR1 MDHEN and CDR2 SYDVKM. The CDR3 coding sequence is TGTGCCAGCAGAATGGGAACAGGGACTGAAAAACTGTTTTTT. It specifies CASRMGTGTEKLFF.

The J gene is TRBJ2-1, the V gene TRBV15; the D is unclear. The germline V gene encodes CDR1 LNHNV and CDR2 YYDKDF (reference sequence). The V end was cut by 1 base, the J end by 6 bases, with 4 bases between. There are 12 residues in the CDR3. In DNA form, the CDR3 reads TGTGCCACCAGCAGAGGTGCCAATGAGCAGTTCTTC. Protein product: CATSRGANEQFF.

The CDR3 region is CASSTGLGRPRDEQFF. The CDR3 coding sequence is TGTGCCAGCTCTACCGGCCTTGGCCGCCCTAGGGATGAGCAGTTCTTC. V and J are TRBV18 and TRBJ2-1; D is ambiguous. Trimming removed 6 bases from V and 8 bases from J, with 23 bases in between. The germline V gene has CDR1 KGHSH and CDR2 LQKENI. The CDR3 consists of 16 residues.

This clone was detected once. The chain has TRBV27 and TRBJ1-2; TRBD1 is a possible D gene (6 bases). V was shortened by 4 bases and J by 3 bases, with 9 bases between the two germline ends. Germline V gene lookup returns CDR1 MNHEY and CDR2 SMNVEV (reference sequence). The CDR3 has 13 amino acids. The CDR3 DNA reads as TGTGCCAGCAGTTACAGGGATGACTATGGCTACACCTTC. It encodes CASSYRDDYGYTF.

The genes are TRBV7-9 and TRBJ2-7, with TRBD1 identical over 7 bases. Germline trimming cut 3 bases from V and 6 bases from J; bases unmatched to any gene: 5. CDR1 is SEHNR and CDR2 is FQNEAQ in the germline V gene (reference sequence). The CDR3 loop spans 13 amino acids. DNA of the CDR3: TGTGCCAGCAGCTTCGGGACAGTCTCCGAGCAGTACTTC. Translation: CASSFGTVSEQYF.

This clone has a handful of counts. Distinct nucleotide sequences in the sample also encode this CDR3. This sequence joins TRBV29-1 and TRBJ1-2; D may be TRBD1 (6 bases). Trimming pared 2 bases from V and 7 bases from J, leaving 11 bases between. Germline V gene lookup returns CDR1 SQVTM and CDR2 ANQGSEA. The CDR3 is made up of 12 amino acids. CDR3 in amino acids: CSVEWGAGGYTF. DNA for the CDR3: TGCAGCGTTGAATGGGGGGCTGGTGGCTACACCTTC.

This chain uses TRBV5-1 with TRBJ1-4; perhaps TRBD1 as D (5 bases). CDR1 and CDR2 (germline): SGHRS, YFSETQ. The CDR3 extends over 14 amino acids. Trimming removed 0 bases from V and 4 bases from J, with 7 bases in between. The CDR3 DNA reads as TGCGCCAGCAGCTTGGCAGGGAATAATGAAAAACTGTTTTTT. Its translation is CASSLAGNNEKLFF. The full variable domain, its missing parts supplied by reference TRBV5-1 and TRBJ1-4, is KAGVTQTPRYLIKTRGQQVTLSCSPISGHRSVSWYQQTPGQGLQFLFEYFSETQRNKGNFPGRFSGRQFSNSRSEMNVSTLELGDSALYLCASSLAGNNEKLFFGSGTQLSVL.